The present TCR beta chain was sequenced within a study of human T cells and chemical hapten exposure. The overall study: Diphenylcyclopropenone was applied weekly to patients' scalps across the roughly 23-week study.

TCRdb ran MiXCR on the RACE reads and lists one entry per CDR3 protein. This sample has 150,000 to 200,000 distinct CDR3 sequences, with around a quarter found just once. Described time point: patch test 3, about 24 weeks after DPC sensitization. Treatment described: therapeutic diphenylcyclopropenone sensitization with weekly scalp DPC. Unfractionated whole blood yielded the extracted total RNA. The sequence was obtained from a woman aged 18-35 years with alopecia areata. Some clones in this sample may be carry-over from other donors' samples. Sequencing was performed on whole blood, taken in connection with sensitization to the hapten diphenylcyclopropenone (DPC).

The CDR3 protein is CASSSDGTSTDTQYF. Written as DNA, the CDR3 is TGCGCCAGCAGCTCGGACGGGACGAGCACAGATACGCAGTATTTT. The V and J genes are TRBV5-1 and TRBJ2-3, with D perhaps matching TRBD1 or TRBD2 (5 bases each). The germline V gene encodes CDR1 SGHRS and CDR2 YFSETQ. This CDR3 comprises 15 residues. V was cut by 3 bases and J by 0 bases, with 11 bases left in between.